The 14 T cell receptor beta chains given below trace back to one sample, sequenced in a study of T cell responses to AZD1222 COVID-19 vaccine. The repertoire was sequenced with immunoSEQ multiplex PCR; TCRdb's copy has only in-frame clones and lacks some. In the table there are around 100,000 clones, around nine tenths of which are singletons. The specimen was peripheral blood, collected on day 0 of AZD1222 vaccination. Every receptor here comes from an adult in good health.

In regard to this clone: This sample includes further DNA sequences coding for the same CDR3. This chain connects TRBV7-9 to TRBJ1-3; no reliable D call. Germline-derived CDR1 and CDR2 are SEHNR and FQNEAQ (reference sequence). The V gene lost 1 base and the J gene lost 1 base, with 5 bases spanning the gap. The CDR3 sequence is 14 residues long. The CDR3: CASSLGGSGNTIYF. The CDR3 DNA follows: TGTGCCAGCAGCTTAGGTGGTTCTGGAAACACCATATATTTT.

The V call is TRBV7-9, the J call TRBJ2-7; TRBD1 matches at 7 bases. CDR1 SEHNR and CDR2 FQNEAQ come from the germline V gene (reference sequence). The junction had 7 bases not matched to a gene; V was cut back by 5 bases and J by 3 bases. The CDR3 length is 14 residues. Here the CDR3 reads CASSAPGQYYEQYF. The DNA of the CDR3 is TGTGCCAGCAGCGCGCCGGGACAGTACTACGAGCAGTACTTC.

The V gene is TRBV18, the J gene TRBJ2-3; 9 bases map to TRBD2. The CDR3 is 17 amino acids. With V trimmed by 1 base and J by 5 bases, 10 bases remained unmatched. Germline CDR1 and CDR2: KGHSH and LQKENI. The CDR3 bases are TGTGCCAGCTCACCACAGTTCCTAGCGGGATCCGAAGATACGCAGTATTTT. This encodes CASSPQFLAGSEDTQYF.

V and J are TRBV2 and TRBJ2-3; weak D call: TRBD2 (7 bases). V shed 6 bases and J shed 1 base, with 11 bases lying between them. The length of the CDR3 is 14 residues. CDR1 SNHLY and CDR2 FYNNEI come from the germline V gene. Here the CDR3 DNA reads TGTGCCAGCAGGGGGAGGGGGGGCACAGATACGCAGTATTTT. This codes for CASRGRGGTDTQYF.

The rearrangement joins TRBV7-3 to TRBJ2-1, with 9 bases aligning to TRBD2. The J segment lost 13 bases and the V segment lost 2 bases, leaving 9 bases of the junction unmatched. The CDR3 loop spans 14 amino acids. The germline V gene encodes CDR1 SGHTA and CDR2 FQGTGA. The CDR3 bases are TGTGCCAGCAGCTTAGGCGGGAGGGTGTCAGCTCAGTTCTTC. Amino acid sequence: CASSLGGRVSAQFF.

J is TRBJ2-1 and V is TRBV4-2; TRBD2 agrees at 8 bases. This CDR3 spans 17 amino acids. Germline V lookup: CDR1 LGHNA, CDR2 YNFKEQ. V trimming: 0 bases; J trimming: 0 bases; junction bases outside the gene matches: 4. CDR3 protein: CASSQDLAGGSYNEQFF. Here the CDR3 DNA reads TGTGCCAGCAGCCAAGATCTTGCGGGAGGCTCCTACAATGAGCAGTTCTTC.

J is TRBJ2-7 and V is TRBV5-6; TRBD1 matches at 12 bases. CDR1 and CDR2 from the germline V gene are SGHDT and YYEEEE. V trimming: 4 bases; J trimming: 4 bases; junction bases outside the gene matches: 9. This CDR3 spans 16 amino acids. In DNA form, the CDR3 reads TGTGCCAGCAGCCCCTCCGGGACAGGGGGCGATTACGAGCAGTACTTC. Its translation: CASSPSGTGGDYEQYF.

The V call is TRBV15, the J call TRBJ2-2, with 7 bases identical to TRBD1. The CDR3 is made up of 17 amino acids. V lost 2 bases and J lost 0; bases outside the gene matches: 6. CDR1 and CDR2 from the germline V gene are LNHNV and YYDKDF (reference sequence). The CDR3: CATSRNRGTANTGELFF. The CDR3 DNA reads TGTGCCACCAGCAGAAATAGGGGGACAGCGAACACCGGGGAGCTGTTTTTT.

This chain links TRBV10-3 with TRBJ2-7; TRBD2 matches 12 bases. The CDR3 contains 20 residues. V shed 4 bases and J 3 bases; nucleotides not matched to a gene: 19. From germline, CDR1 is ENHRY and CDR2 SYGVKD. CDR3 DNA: TGTGCCATCAGTGGTATGACTGCGACTAGCGGGAGTCCCCACTACTACGAGCAGTACTTC. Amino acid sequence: CAISGMTATSGSPHYYEQYF.

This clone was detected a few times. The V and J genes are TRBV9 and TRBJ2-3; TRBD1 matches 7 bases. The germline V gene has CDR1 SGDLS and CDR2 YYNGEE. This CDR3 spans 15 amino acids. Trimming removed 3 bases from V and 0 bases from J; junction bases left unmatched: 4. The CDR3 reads CASSAGQASTDTQYF. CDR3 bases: TGTGCCAGCAGCGCCGGACAGGCTAGCACAGATACGCAGTATTTT.

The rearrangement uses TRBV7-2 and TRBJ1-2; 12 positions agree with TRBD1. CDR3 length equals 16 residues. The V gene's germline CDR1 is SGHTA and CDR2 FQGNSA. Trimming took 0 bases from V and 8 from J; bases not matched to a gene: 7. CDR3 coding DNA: TGTGCCAGCAGCTTAGCGCATGGGGACAGGGGGCTAGGCTACACCTTC. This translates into CASSLAHGDRGLGYTF.

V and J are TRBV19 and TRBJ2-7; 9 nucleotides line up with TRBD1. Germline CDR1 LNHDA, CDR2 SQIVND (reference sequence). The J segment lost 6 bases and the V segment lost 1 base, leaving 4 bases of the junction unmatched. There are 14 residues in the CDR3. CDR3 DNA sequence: TGTGCCAGTAGTATAGGGACAGGGGAGAGCGAGCAGTACTTC. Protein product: CASSIGTGESEQYF.

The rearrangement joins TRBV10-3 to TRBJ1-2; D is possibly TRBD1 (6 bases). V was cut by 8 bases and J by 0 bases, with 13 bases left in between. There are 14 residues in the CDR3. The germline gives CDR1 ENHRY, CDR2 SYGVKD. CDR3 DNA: TGTGCCATCTACAGGGAAACAGCTAACTATGGCTACACCTTC. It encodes CAIYRETANYGYTF.

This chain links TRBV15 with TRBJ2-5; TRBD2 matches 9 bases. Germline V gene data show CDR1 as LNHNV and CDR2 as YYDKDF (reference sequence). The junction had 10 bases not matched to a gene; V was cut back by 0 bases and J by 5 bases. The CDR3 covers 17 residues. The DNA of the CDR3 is TGTGCCACCAGCAGAGATGGTCCAGCGGGAGGACGTGAGACCCAGTACTTC. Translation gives CATSRDGPAGGRETQYF. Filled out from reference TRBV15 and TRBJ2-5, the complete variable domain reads DAMVIQNPRYQVTQFGKPVTLSCSQTLNHNVMYWYQQKSSQAPKLLFHYYDKDFNNEADTPDNFQSRRPNTSFCFLDIRSPGLGDTAMYLCATSRDGPAGGRETQYFGPGTRLLVL.